These T cell receptor beta chains were read from a single sample in a study of blood T cell repertoires in COVID-19. The repertoire was sequenced with immunoSEQ multiplex PCR; TCRdb's copy has only in-frame clones and lacks some. This sample carries about 170,000 clones, around 83% of them seen once, and the ten largest clones take 3.6%. The sample was PBMCs or T cells enriched from blood (not recorded which). All receptors derive from a woman aged 45 to 65 in a cohort exposed to, infected with or recovered from COVID-19 (not recorded which). CDR3s include the opening cysteine and the closing phenylalanine or tryptophan. D genes are given only for firm matches. Expanded clones are given a class, and other clones once, few, many or no size at all.

d_gene	abundance	v_gene	j_gene	CDR3aa	CDR3nt
.	.	TRBV27	TRBJ2-4	CASSVLAKNIQYF	TGTGCCAGCAGTGTACTAGCCAAAAACATTCAGTACTTC
.	.	TRBV3-1/TRBV3-2	TRBJ2-6	CASSLFSSGANVLTF	TGTGCCAGCAGCCTTTTCAGCTCTGGGGCCAACGTCCTGACTTTC
.	.	TRBV5-4	TRBJ2-1	CASKGSGEYNEQFF	TGTGCCAGCAAGGGTTCGGGAGAATACAATGAGCAGTTCTTC
.	.	TRBV4-1	TRBJ1-4	CASSQLGAILSEKLFF	TGCGCCAGCAGCCAATTGGGGGCCATACTCAGTGAAAAACTGTTTTTT
.	.	TRBV2	TRBJ1-1	CASSPLGGAHRAFF	TGTGCCAGCAGTCCCTTGGGGGGGGCGCATCGCGCTTTCTTT
TRBD2	.	TRBV19	TRBJ2-7	CASSAGAYEQYF	TGTGCCAGTAGTGCGGGAGCCTACGAGCAGTACTTC
TRBD1	.	TRBV5-5	TRBJ1-4	CASSPGQGDEKLFF	TGTGCCAGCAGCCCGGGACAGGGGGATGAAAAACTGTTTTTT
TRBD2	.	TRBV5-4	TRBJ2-1	CASSHPREGEQFF	TGTGCCAGCAGCCACCCGCGGGAGGGTGAGCAGTTCTTC
.	once	TRBV10-3	TRBJ1-6	CAAGLNNSPLHF	TGTGCCGCGGGACTGAATAATTCACCCCTCCACTTT
TRBD2	few	TRBV28	TRBJ2-5	CASSLRERTQYF	TGTGCCAGCAGTTTGCGGGAGCGGACCCAGTACTTC
TRBD1	.	TRBV19	TRBJ1-2	CASRETGTGLYGYTF	TGTGCCAGTAGAGAAACCGGGACAGGACTCTATGGCTACACCTTC